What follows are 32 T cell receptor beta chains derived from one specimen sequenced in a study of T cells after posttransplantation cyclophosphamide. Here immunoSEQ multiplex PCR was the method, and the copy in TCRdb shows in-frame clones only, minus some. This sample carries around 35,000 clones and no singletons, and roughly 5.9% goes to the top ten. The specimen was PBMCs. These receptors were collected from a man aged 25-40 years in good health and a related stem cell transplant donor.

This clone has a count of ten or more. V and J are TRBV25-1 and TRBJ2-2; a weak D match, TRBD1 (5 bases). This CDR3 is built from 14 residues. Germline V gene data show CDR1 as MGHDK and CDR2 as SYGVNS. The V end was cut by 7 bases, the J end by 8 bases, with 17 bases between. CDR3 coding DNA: TGTGCCAGCACTCCGGACAACAAAGTGGGGGAGCTGTTTTTT. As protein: CASTPDNKVGELFF.

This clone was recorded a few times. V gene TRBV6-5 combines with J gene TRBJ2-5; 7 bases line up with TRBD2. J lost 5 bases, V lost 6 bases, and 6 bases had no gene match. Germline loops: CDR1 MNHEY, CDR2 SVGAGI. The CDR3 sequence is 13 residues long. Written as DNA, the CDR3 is TGTGCCAGCAGGCAGCGGGGCTCGGAGACCCAGTACTTC. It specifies CASRQRGSETQYF.

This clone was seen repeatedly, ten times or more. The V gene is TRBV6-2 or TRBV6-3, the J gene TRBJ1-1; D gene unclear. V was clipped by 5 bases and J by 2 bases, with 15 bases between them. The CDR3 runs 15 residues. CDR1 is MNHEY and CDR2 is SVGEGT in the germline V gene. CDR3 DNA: TGTGCCAGCAGTATGACTACGGGGAGAAACACTGAAGCTTTCTTT. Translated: CASSMTTGRNTEAFF.

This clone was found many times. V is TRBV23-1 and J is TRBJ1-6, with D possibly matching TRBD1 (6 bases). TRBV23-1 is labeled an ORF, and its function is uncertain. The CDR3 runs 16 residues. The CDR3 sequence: CATYDRQGNSNSPLHF. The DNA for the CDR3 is TGCGCTACATATGATAGGCAGGGGAATTCTAATTCACCCCTCCACTTT.

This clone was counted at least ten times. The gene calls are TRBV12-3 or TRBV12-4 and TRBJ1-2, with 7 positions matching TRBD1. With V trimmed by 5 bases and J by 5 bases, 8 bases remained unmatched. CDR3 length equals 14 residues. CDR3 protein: CASSPRQGPYGYTF. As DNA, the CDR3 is TGTGCCAGCAGTCCCCGACAGGGCCCTTATGGCTACACCTTC.

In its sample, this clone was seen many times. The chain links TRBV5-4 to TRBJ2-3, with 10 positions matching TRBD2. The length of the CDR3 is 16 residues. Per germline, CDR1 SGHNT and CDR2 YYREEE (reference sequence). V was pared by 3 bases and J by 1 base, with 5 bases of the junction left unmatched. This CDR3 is CASSSPGTSGTDTQYF. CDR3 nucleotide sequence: TGTGCCAGCAGCTCACCCGGGACTAGCGGCACAGATACGCAGTATTTT.

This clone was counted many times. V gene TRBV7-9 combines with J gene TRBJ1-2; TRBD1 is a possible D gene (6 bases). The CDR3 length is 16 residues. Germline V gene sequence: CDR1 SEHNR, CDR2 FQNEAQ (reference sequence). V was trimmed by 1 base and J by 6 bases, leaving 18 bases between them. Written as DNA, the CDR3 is TGTGCCAGCAGCTTAGACATGAGGACAGCGTGGGATGGCTACACCTTC. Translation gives CASSLDMRTAWDGYTF.

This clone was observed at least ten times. The CDR3 DNA sequence: TGTGCCAGCAGGGATACCGGGGACACCGGGGAGCTGTTTTTT. Protein: CASRDTGDTGELFF. The rearrangement uses TRBV7-9 and TRBJ2-2, with TRBD2 as a possible D gene (5 bases). CDR3 length equals 14 residues. The ends were cut back, 6 bases at V and 3 bases at J, with 11 bases in the middle. Germline V gives CDR1 SEHNR, CDR2 FQNEAQ (reference sequence).

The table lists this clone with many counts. CDR3 amino acids: CASSTPGQGRGNTIYF. CDR3 sequence (DNA): TGTGCCAGCAGCACACCGGGACAGGGAAGGGGAAACACCATATATTTT. This chain joins TRBV7-9 and TRBJ1-3; 9 bases agree with TRBD1. Germline CDR1 and CDR2: SEHNR and FQNEAQ (reference sequence). The CDR3 spans 16 residues. Trimming at V came to 5 bases and at J to 4 bases, leaving 9 bases not matched to a gene.

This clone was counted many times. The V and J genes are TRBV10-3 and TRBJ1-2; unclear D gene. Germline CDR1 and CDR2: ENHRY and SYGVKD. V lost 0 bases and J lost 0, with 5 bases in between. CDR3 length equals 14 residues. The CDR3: CAISESSANYGYTF. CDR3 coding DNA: TGTGCCATCAGTGAGTCATCAGCTAACTATGGCTACACCTTC.

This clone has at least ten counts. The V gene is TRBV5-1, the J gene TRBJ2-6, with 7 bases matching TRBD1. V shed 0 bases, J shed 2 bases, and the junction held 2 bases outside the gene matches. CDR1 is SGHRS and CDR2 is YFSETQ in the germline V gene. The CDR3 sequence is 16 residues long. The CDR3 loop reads CASSLDQGAGANVLTF. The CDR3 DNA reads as TGCGCCAGCAGCTTGGACCAGGGGGCTGGGGCCAACGTCCTGACTTTC.

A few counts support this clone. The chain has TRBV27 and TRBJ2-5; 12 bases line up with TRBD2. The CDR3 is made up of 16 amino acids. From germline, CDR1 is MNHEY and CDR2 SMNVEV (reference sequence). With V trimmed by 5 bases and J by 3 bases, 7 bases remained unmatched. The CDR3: CASSPRLAGEEETQYF. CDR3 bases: TGTGCCAGCAGTCCCCGACTAGCGGGGGAGGAAGAGACCCAGTACTTC.

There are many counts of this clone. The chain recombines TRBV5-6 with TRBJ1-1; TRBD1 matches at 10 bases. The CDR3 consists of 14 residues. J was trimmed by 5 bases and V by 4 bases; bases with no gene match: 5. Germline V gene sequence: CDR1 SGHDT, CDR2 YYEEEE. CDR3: CASSEDRGLTEAFF. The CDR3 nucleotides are TGTGCCAGCAGCGAGGACAGGGGGTTGACTGAAGCTTTCTTT.

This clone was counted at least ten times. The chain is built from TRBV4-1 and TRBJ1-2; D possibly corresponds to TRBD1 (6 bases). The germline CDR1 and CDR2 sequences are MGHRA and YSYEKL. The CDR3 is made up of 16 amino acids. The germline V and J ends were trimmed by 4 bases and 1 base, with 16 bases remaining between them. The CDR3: CASSPFAGGSNYGYTF. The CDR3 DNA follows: TGCGCCAGCAGCCCCTTTGCGGGGGGCAGTAACTATGGCTACACCTTC.

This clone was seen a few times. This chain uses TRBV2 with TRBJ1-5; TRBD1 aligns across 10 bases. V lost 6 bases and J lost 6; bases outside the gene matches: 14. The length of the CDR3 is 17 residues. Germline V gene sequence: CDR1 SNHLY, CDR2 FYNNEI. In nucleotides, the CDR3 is TGTGCCAGCAGCCCCGGGACAGGGGTGGTTCGGGGTCAGCCCCAGCATTTT. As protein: CASSPGTGVVRGQPQHF.

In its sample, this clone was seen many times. CDR3 DNA: TGTGCCAGCAGCGTAGGAGACAGGGTGCCCTACGAGCAGTACTTC. Its protein product is CASSVGDRVPYEQYF. V gene TRBV9 combines with J gene TRBJ2-7; 7 nucleotides match TRBD1. V was pared by 0 bases and J by 2 bases, with 5 bases of the junction left unmatched. Germline values: CDR1 SGDLS, CDR2 YYNGEE. There are 15 residues in the CDR3.

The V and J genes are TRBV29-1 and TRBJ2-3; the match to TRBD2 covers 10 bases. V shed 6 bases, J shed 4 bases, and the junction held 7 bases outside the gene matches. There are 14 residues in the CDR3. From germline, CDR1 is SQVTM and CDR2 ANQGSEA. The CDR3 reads CSVRTSGMADTQYF. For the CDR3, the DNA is TGCAGCGTGAGGACTAGCGGCATGGCAGATACGCAGTATTTT.

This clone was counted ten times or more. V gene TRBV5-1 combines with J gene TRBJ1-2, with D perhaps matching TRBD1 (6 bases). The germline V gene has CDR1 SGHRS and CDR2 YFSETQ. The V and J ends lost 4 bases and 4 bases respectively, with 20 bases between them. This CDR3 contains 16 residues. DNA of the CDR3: TGCGCCAGCAGCCTTCTGATAACAGGGATCATCTATGGCTACACCTTC. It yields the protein CASSLLITGIIYGYTF.

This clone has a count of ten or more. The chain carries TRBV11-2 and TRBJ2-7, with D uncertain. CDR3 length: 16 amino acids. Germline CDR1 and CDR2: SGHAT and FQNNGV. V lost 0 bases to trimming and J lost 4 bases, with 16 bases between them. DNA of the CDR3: TGTGCCAGCAGCTTAGATAGGGCAAATCCTGGGTACGAGCAGTACTTC. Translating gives CASSLDRANPGYEQYF.

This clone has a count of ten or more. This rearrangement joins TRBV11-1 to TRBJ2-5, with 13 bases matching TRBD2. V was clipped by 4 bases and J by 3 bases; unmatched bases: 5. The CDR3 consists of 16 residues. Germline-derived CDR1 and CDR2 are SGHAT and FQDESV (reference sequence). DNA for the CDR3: TGTGCCAGCAGCTCGTATGGACTAGCGGGGGAAGAGACCCAGTACTTC. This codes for CASSSYGLAGEETQYF.

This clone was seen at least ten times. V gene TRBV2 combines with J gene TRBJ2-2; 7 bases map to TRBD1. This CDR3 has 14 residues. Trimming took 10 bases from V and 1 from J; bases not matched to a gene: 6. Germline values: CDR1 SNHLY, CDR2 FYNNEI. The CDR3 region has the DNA TGTGCCACCTCCCGGGACAGGAACACCGGGGAGCTGTTTTTT. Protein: CATSRDRNTGELFF.

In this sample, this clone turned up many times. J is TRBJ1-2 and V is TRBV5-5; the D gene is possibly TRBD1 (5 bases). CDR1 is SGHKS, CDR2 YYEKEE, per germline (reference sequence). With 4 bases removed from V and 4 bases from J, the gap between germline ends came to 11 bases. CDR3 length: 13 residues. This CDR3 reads CASSMTEIYGYTF. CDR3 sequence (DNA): TGTGCCAGCAGCATGACAGAGATCTATGGCTACACCTTC.

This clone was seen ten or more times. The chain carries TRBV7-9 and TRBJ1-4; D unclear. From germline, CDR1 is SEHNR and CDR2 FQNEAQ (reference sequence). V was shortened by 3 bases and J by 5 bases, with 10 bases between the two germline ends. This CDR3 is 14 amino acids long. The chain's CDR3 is CASSFSSRNEKLFF. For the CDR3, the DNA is TGTGCCAGCAGCTTTAGTTCCCGGAATGAAAAACTGTTTTTT. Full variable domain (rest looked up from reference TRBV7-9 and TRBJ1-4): DTGVSQNPRHKITKRGQNVTFRCDPISEHNRLYWYRQTLGQGPEFLTYFQNEAQLEKSRLLSDRFSAERPKGSFSTLEIQRTEQGDSAMYLCASSFSSRNEKLFFGSGTQLSVL.

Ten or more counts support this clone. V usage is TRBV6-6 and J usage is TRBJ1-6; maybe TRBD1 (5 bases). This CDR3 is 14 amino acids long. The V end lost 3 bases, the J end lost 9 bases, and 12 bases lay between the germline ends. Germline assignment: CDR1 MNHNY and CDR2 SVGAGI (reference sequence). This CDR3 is CASSYQGSTSPLHF. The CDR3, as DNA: TGTGCCAGCAGTTATCAGGGCTCGACTTCACCCCTCCACTTT.

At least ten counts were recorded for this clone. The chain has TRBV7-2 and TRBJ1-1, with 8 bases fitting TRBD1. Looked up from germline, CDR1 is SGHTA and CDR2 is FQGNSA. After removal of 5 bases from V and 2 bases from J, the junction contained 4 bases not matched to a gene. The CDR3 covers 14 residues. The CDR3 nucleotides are TGTGCCAGCAGCCCCGGACAGGGCAACACTGAAGCTTTCTTT. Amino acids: CASSPGQGNTEAFF.

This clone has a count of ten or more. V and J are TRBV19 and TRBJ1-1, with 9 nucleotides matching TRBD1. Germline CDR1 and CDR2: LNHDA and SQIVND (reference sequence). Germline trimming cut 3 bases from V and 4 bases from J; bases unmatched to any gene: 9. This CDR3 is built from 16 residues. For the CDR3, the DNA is TGTGCCAGTAGTATTCCCGCCGACAGGGGGGCCACTGAAGCTTTCTTT. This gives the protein CASSIPADRGATEAFF. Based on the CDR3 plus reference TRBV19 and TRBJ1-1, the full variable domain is DGGITQSPKYLFRKEGQNVTLSCEQNLNHDAMYWYRQDPGQGLRLIYYSQIVNDFQKGDIAEGYSVSREKKESFPLTVTSAQKNPTAFYLCASSIPADRGATEAFFGQGTRLTVV.

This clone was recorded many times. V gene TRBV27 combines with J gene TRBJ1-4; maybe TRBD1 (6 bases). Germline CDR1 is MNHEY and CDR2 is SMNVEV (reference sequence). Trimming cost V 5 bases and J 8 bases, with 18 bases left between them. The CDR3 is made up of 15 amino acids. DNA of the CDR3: TGTGCCAGCAGTCAATTACAGGGAATAAACGAAAAACTGTTTTTT. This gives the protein CASSQLQGINEKLFF.

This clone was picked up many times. CDR3 sequence: CASSATMVAFF. The CDR3 nucleotides read TGTGCCAGCAGTGCCACAATGGTGGCTTTCTTT. The chain uses TRBV2 and TRBJ1-1; D is undetermined. The CDR3 length is 11 residues. Trimming pared 4 bases from V and 11 bases from J, leaving 11 bases between. Germline loops: CDR1 SNHLY, CDR2 FYNNEI.

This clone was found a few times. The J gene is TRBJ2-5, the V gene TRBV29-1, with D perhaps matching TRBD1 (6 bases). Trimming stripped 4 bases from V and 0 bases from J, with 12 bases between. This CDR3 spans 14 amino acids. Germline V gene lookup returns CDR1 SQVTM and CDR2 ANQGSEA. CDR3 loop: CSVAGHLDQETQYF. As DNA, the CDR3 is TGCAGCGTTGCGGGACACCTGGACCAAGAGACCCAGTACTTC.

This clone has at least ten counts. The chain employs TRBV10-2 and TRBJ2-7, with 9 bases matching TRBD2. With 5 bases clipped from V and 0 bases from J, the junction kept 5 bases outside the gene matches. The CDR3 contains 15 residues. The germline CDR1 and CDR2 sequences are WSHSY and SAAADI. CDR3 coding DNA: TGCGCCAGCAGTCGGACTAGCGCGCGCTCCTACGAGCAGTACTTC. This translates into CASSRTSARSYEQYF.

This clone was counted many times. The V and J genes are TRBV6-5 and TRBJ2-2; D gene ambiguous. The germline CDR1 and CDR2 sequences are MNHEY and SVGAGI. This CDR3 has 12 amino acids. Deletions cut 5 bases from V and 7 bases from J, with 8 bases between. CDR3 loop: CASSLLYGELFF. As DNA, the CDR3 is TGTGCCAGCAGTCTTCTCTACGGGGAGCTGTTTTTT.

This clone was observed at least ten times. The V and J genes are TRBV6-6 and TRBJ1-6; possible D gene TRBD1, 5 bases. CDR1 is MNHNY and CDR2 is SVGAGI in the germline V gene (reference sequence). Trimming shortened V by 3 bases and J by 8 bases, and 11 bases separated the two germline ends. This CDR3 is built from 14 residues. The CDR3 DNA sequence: TGTGCCAGCAGTTATAGAACAGGTGATTCACCCCTCCACTTT. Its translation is CASSYRTGDSPLHF.